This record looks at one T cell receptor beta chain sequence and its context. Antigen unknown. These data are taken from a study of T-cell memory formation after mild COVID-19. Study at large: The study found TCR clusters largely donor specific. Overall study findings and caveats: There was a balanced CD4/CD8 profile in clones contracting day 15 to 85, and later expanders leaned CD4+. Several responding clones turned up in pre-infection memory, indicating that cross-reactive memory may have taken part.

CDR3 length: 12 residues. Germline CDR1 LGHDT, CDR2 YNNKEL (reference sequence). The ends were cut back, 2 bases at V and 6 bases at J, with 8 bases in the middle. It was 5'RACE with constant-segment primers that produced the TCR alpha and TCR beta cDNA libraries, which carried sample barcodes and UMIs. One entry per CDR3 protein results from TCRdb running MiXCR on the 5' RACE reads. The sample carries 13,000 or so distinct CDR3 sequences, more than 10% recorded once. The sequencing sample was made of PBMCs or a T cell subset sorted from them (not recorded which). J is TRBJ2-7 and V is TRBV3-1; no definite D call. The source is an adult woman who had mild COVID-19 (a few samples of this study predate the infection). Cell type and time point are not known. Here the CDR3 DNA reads TGTGCCAGCAGCCAAAACCCGACCGAGCAGTACTTC. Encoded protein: CASSQNPTEQYF.